Below are 16 T cell receptor beta chains sequenced from a single sample in a study of T-cell memory formation after mild COVID-19. TCRdb redid the calling of the 5' RACE reads with MiXCR, one entry per CDR3 protein. The profile shows fewer than 140,000 distinct CDR3 sequences, under 15% of them singletons. Sequenced material: PBMCs or a T cell subset sorted from them (not recorded which). The receptor set was obtained from an adult woman who had mild COVID-19 (a few samples of this study predate the infection). Cell type and time point are not known.

The chain joins TRBV5-1 to TRBJ2-7; 10 nucleotides match TRBD1. This CDR3 region has 16 residues. Germline CDR1 SGHRS, CDR2 YFSETQ. Losses at the gene ends were 0 bases for V and 1 base for J; bases not matched to a gene: 4. CDR3 amino acids: CASSLVGDRGSYEQYV. Here the CDR3 DNA reads TGCGCCAGCAGCTTGGTCGGGGACAGGGGTTCCTACGAGCAGTACGTC.

The chain combines TRBV7-9 with TRBJ2-7, with 14 bases matching TRBD2. CDR1 is SEHNR and CDR2 is FQNEAQ in the germline V gene (reference sequence). J was trimmed by 2 bases and V by 4 bases; bases with no gene match: 13. The CDR3 length is 19 residues. In DNA form, the CDR3 reads TGTGCCAGCAGCTCAGGACTAGCGGGGGGCCTAGGTTCCCCCTACGAGCAGTACTTC. Its translation is CASSSGLAGGLGSPYEQYF.

The rearrangement uses TRBV7-8 and TRBJ2-7; no firm D call. The CDR3 totals 14 residues. V was cut by 2 bases and J by 3 bases, with 11 bases left in between. Germline V gives CDR1 SGHVS, CDR2 FQNEAQ. The CDR3 DNA is TGTGCCAGCAGCTTAAGTCCCCGCGGCTACGAGCAGTACTTC. This encodes CASSLSPRGYEQYF.

Ten or more counts support this clonotype. This sequence joins TRBV4-1 and TRBJ2-7; no reliable D call. V shed 1 base and J shed 5 bases, with 18 bases lying between them. CDR1 and CDR2 (germline): MGHRA, YSYEKL. The CDR3 has 16 amino acids. CDR3 coding DNA: TGCGCCAGCAGCCAAGGCAGCGCCCTTTCGAATGACGAGCAGTACTTC. It is translated as CASSQGSALSNDEQYF.

The sample holds many counts of this clonotype. V gene TRBV5-1 combines with J gene TRBJ2-7; TRBD1 agrees at 11 bases. The germline gives CDR1 SGHRS, CDR2 YFSETQ. The CDR3 consists of 15 residues. V dropped 4 bases and J dropped 1; count of bases not matched to a gene: 4. The CDR3 sequence is CASSPGQGASYEQYF. The CDR3 bases are TGCGCCAGCAGCCCAGGACAGGGGGCGTCCTACGAGCAGTACTTC.

This clonotype showed up just a few times. The chain employs TRBV12-3 or TRBV12-4 and TRBJ1-4; 8 bases fit TRBD1. CDR3 size: 16 residues. With 3 bases clipped from V and 0 bases from J, the junction kept 3 bases outside the gene matches. In DNA form, the CDR3 reads TGTGCCAGCAGTTTCACAGGGGGTCCAACTAATGAAAAACTGTTTTTT. This encodes CASSFTGGPTNEKLFF.

This clonotype was detected a few times. The rearrangement uses TRBV11-2 and TRBJ2-1; a possible D gene is TRBD1 (6 bases). Germline loops: CDR1 SGHAT, CDR2 FQNNGV. CDR3 length: 13 residues. Trimming left V 5 bases short and J 8 bases short, with 13 bases between. The CDR3 spells CASSPGTPHEQFF. The DNA for the CDR3 is TGTGCCAGCAGCCCCGGGACACCCCATGAGCAGTTCTTC.

The rearrangement uses TRBV6-5 and TRBJ2-1, with a weak D call TRBD2 (6 bases). The germline CDR1 and CDR2 sequences are MNHEY and SVGAGI. The V end was cut by 0 bases, the J end by 0 bases, with 9 bases between. The CDR3 is 16 residues long. This chain's CDR3 is CASSYSDYSSYNEQFF. CDR3 coding DNA: TGTGCCAGCAGTTACTCGGACTACAGCTCCTACAATGAGCAGTTCTTC.

The V gene is TRBV11-2, the J gene TRBJ2-3; D is ambiguous. V gave up 5 bases and J gave up 4 bases, with 10 bases separating them. The CDR3 consists of 13 residues. Germline assignment: CDR1 SGHAT and CDR2 FQNNGV. The CDR3 DNA sequence: TGTGCCAGCAGCCCCGAATATGCAGATACGCAGTATTTT. It codes for CASSPEYADTQYF.

This clonotype was observed a few times. This chain links TRBV4-1 with TRBJ1-5; 7 nucleotides align to TRBD1. The CDR3 is made up of 15 amino acids. Germline CDR1 reads MGHRA; CDR2 reads YSYEKL. The J segment lost 2 bases and the V segment lost 1 base, leaving 2 bases of the junction unmatched. DNA for the CDR3: TGCGCCAGCAGCCAAGGAGGGGGCGGCAATCAGCCCCAGCATTTT. Protein product: CASSQGGGGNQPQHF.

There are a few counts of this clonotype. V usage is TRBV27 and J usage is TRBJ2-5, with TRBD2 identical over 13 bases. The CDR3 extends over 16 amino acids. The V gene's germline CDR1 is MNHEY and CDR2 SMNVEV (reference sequence). V trimming: 6 bases; J trimming: 2 bases; junction bases outside the gene matches: 6. The DNA of the CDR3 is TGTGCCAGCAGCCCCCAACTAGCGGGGGGGCAAGAGACCCAGTACTTC. This encodes CASSPQLAGGQETQYF.

J is TRBJ1-5 and V is TRBV19; maybe TRBD1 (6 bases). Trimming shortened V by 8 bases and J by 6 bases, and 11 bases separated the two germline ends. The germline V gene has CDR1 LNHDA and CDR2 SQIVND (reference sequence). The CDR3 is made up of 12 amino acids. In nucleotides, the CDR3 is TGTGCCAGTGTACAGGGTCGTCAGCCCCAGCATTTT. It codes for CASVQGRQPQHF.

The chain employs TRBV6-2 or TRBV6-3 and TRBJ2-1, with 7 bases identical to TRBD2. This CDR3 spans 14 amino acids. The V and J ends lost 2 bases and 10 bases, in that order; junction bases with no gene match: 8. CDR1 is MNHEY, CDR2 SVGEGT, per germline. The CDR3 sequence is CASSYDAGVGEQFF. DNA for the CDR3: TGTGCCAGCAGTTACGATGCGGGAGTTGGAGAGCAGTTCTTC.

This chain links TRBV24-1 with TRBJ2-3; D could derive from TRBD1 or TRBD2 (5 bases each). CDR1 is KGHDR and CDR2 is SFDVKD in the germline V gene. The CDR3 covers 15 residues. Trimming took 3 bases from V and 3 from J, leaving 12 bases between them. CDR3: CATSDQGEGTDTQYF. The DNA of the CDR3 is TGTGCCACCAGTGATCAGGGAGAAGGGACAGATACGCAGTATTTT.

This clonotype was seen more than once but under ten times. The chain carries TRBV9 and TRBJ2-3; TRBD2 aligns across 10 bases. The V gene end was trimmed by 0 bases and the J gene end by 5 bases; junction bases not matched to a gene: 9. From germline, CDR1 is SGDLS and CDR2 YYNGEE. This CDR3 is built from 17 residues. The CDR3 DNA reads TGTGCCAGCAGCGTAGGTATCCTAGCGGGAGTCGGAGATACGCAGTATTTT. Its protein is CASSVGILAGVGDTQYF.

This chain joins TRBV24-1 and TRBJ2-2; TRBD1 agrees at 9 bases. The trim removed 1 base at V and 6 bases at J, leaving 5 bases unmatched. Germline V CDR1 and CDR2: KGHDR, SFDVKD. The CDR3 is 16 residues long. CDR3 region: CATSDFGTGLAGELFF. The CDR3 nucleotides are TGTGCCACCAGTGATTTCGGGACAGGGTTGGCCGGGGAGCTGTTTTTT.